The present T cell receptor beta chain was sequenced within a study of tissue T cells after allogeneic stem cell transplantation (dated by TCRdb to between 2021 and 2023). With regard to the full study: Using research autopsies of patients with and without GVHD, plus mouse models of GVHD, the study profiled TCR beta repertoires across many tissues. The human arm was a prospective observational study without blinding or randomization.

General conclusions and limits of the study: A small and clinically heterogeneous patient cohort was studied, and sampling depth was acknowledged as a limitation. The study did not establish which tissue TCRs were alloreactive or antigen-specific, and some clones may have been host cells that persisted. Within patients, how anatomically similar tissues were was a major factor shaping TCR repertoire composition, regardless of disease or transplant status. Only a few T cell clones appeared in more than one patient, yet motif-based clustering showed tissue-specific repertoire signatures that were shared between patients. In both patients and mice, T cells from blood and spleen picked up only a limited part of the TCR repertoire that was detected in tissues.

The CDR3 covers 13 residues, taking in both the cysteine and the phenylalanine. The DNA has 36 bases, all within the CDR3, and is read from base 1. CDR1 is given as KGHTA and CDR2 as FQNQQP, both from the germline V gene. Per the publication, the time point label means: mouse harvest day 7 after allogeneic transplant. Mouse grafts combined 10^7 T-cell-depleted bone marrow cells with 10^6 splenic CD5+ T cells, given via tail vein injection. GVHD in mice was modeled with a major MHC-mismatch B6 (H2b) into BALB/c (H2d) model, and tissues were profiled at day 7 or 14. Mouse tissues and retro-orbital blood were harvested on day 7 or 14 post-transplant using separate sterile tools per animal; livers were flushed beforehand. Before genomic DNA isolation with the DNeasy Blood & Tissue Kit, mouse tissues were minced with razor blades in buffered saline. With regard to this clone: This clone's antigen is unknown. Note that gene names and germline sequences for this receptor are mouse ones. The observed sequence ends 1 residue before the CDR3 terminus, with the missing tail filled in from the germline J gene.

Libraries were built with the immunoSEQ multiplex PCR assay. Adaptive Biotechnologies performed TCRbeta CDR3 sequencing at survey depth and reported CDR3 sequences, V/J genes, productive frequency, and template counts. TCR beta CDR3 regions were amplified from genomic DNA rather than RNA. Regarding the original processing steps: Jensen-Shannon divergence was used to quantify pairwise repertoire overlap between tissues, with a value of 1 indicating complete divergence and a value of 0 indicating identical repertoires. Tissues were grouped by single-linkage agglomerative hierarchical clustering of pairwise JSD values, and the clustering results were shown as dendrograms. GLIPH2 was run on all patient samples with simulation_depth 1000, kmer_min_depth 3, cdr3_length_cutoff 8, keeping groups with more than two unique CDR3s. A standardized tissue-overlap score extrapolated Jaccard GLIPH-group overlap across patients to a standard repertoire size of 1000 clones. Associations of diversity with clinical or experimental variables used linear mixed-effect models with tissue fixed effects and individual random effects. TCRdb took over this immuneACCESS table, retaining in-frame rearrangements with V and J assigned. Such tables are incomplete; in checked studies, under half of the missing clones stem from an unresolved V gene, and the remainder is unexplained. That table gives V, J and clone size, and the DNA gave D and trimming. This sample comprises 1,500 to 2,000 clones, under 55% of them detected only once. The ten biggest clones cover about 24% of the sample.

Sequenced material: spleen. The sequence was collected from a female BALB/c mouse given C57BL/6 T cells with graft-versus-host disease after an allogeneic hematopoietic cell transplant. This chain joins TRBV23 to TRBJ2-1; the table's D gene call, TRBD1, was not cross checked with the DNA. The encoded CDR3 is CSSRPGQYAEQFF. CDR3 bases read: TGCTCCAGCAGGCCGGGACAATATGCTGAGCAGTTC.